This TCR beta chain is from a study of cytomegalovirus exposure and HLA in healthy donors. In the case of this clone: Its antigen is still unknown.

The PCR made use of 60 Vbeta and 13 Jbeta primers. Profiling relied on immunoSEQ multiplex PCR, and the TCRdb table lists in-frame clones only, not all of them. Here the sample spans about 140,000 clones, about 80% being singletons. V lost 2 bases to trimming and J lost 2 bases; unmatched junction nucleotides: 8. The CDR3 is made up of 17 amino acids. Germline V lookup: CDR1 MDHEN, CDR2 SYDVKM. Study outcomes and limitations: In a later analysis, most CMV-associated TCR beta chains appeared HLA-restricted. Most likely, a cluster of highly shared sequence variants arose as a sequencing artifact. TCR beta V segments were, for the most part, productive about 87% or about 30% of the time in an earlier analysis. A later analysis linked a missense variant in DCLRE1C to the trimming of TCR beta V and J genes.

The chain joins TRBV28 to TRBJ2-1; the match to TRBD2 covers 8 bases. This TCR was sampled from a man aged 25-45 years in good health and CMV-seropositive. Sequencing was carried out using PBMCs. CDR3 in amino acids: CASSLGGGSGAYNEQFF. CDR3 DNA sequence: TGTGCCAGCAGTTTAGGCGGGGGGTCCGGGGCCTACAATGAGCAGTTCTTC.